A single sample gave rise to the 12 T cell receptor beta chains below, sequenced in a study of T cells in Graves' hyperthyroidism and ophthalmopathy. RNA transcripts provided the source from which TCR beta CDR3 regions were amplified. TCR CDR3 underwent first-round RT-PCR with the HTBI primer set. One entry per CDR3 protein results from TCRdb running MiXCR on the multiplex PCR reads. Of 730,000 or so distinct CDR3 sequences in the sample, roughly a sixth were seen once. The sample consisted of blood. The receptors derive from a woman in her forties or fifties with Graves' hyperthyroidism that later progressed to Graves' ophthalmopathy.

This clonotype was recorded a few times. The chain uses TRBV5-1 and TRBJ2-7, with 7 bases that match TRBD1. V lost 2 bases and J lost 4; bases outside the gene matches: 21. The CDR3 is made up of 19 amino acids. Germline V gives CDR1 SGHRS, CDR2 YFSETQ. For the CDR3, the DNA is TGCGCCAGCAGCTTCCCACAAACAGGAGCCGGACAGGATAAGTACGAGCAGTACTTC. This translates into CASSFPQTGAGQDKYEQYF. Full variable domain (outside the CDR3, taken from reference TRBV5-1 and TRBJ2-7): KAGVTQTPRYLIKTRGQQVTLSCSPISGHRSVSWYQQTPGQGLQFLFEYFSETQRNKGNFPGRFSGRQFSNSRSEMNVSTLELGDSALYLCASSFPQTGAGQDKYEQYFGPGTRLTVT.

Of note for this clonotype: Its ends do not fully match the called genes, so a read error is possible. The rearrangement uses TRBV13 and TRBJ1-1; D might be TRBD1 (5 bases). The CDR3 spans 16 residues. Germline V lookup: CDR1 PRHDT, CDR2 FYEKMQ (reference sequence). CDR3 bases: TGTGCCGGCAGCTTGAATTCATGGGGACTGCACACTGAAGCTTTCTTT. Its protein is CAGSLNSWGLHTEAFF.

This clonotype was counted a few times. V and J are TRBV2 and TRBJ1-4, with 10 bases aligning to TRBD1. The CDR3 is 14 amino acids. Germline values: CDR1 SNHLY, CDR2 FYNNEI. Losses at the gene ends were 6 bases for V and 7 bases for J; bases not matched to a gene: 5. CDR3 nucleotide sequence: TGTGCCAGCAGAAGACAGGGGGCATCTGAAAAACTGTTTTTT. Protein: CASRRQGASEKLFF.

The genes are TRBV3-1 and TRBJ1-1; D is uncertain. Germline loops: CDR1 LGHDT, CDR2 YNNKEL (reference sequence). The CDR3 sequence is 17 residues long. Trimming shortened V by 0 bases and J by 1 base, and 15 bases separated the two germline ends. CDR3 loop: CASSQELAAGRNTEAFF. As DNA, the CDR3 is TGTGCCAGCAGCCAAGAGTTGGCCGCGGGAAGGAACACTGAAGCTTTCTTT.

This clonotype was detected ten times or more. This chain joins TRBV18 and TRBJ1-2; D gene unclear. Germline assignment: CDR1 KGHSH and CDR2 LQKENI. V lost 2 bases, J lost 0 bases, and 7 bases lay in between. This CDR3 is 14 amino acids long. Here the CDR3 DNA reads TGTGCCAGCTCACCAGACACACCTAACTATGGCTACACCTTC. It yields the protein CASSPDTPNYGYTF.

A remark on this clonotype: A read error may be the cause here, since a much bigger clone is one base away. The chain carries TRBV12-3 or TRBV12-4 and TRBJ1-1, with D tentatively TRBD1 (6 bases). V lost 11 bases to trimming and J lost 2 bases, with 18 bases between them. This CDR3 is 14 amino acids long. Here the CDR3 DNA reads TGTGCCTGCCGGCGGGGGCGAATCAACACTGAAGCTTTCTTT. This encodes CACRRGRINTEAFF.

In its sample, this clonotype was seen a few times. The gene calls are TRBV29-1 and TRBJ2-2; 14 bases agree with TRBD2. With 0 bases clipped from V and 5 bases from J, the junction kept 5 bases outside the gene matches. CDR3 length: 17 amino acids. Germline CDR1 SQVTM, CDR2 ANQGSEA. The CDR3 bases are TGCAGCGTTGAAGATCCCGGGACTAGCGGGGGTACCGGGGAGCTGTTTTTT. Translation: CSVEDPGTSGGTGELFF.

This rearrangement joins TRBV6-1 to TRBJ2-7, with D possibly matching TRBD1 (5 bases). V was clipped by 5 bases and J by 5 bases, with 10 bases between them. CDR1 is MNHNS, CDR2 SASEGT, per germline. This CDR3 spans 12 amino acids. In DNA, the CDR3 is TGTGCCAGCAGTCCCGACAGAAACGAGCAGTACTTC. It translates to CASSPDRNEQYF.

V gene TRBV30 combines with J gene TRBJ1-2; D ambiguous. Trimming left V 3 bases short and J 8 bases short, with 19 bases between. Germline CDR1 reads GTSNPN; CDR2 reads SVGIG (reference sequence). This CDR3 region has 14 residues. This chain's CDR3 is CAWRVRAQVLGYTF. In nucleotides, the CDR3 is TGTGCCTGGAGAGTGCGGGCCCAAGTATTAGGCTACACCTTC.

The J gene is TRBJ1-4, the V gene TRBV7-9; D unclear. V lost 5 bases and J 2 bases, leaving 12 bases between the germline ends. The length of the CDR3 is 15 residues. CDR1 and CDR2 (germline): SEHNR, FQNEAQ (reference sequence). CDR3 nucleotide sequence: TGTGCCAGCAGCCCCGGGTTTAAGACTAATGAAAAACTGTTTTTT. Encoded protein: CASSPGFKTNEKLFF.

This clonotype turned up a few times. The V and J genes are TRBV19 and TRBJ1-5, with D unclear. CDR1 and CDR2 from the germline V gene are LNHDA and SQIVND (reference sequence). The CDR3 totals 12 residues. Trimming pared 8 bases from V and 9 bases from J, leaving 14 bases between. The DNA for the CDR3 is TGTGCCAGTGGAAGTCCAGAGGGGCCCCAGCATTTT. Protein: CASGSPEGPQHF. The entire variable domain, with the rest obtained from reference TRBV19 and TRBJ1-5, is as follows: DGGITQSPKYLFRKEGQNVTLSCEQNLNHDAMYWYRQDPGQGLRLIYYSQIVNDFQKGDIAEGYSVSREKKESFPLTVTSAQKNPTAFYLCASGSPEGPQHFGDGTRLSIL.

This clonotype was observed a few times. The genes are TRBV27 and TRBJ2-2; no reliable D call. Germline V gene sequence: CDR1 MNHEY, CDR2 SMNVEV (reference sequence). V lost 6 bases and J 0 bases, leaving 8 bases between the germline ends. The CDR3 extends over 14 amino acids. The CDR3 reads CASRLRTNTGELFF. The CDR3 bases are TGTGCCAGCAGACTCCGAACGAACACCGGGGAGCTGTTTTTT.